This T cell receptor (beta chain) originates from a study of vaccination effects on CD4 cells after COVID-19. Across the study: Participants each got two BNT162b2 or mRNA-1273 vaccine doses. General study points: Researchers report that only 1 of 255 vaccine-induced clones in healthy vaccinees cross-reacted with common cold coronaviruses. Limitations: small convalescent group and missing early post-infection timepoints.

Notes on this clone: Its antigen is not identified.

Sequencing was preceded by expansion of antigen-specific CD4+ T cells with viral peptide pools in the ViraFEST assay. Investigators separated out CD4+ T cells once 10 days of culture had passed. In the vaccine recipients, nucleocapsid antibodies were negative and there was no prior SARS-CoV-2 infection. In culture with 9.5 to 10 IU/ml IL-2 and 8.5 to 10 ug/ml peptides, PBMC were grown at fewer than 2.5 million per well. Data came from immunoSEQ multiplex PCR; TCRdb stores just in-frame clones and leaves some out. This repertoire shows 65,000 to 90,000 clones, around 78% found once; its top ten account for roughly a tenth. The germline V gene has CDR1 SGDLS and CDR2 YYNGEE. The CDR3 runs to 15 residues. The V and J ends lost 0 bases and 0 bases respectively, with 9 bases between them.

The V and J genes are TRBV9 and TRBJ2-5; no clear D gene. The origin of this receptor is a human donor who received a COVID-19 vaccine. Sequences were derived from CD4+ T cells from PBMCs cultured with SARS-CoV-2 spike peptides, sampled before COVID-19 vaccination. The CDR3 DNA reads TGTGCCAGCAGCGTAGGTCCCGGTTACCAAGAGACCCAGTACTTC. Protein sequence: CASSVGPGYQETQYF.